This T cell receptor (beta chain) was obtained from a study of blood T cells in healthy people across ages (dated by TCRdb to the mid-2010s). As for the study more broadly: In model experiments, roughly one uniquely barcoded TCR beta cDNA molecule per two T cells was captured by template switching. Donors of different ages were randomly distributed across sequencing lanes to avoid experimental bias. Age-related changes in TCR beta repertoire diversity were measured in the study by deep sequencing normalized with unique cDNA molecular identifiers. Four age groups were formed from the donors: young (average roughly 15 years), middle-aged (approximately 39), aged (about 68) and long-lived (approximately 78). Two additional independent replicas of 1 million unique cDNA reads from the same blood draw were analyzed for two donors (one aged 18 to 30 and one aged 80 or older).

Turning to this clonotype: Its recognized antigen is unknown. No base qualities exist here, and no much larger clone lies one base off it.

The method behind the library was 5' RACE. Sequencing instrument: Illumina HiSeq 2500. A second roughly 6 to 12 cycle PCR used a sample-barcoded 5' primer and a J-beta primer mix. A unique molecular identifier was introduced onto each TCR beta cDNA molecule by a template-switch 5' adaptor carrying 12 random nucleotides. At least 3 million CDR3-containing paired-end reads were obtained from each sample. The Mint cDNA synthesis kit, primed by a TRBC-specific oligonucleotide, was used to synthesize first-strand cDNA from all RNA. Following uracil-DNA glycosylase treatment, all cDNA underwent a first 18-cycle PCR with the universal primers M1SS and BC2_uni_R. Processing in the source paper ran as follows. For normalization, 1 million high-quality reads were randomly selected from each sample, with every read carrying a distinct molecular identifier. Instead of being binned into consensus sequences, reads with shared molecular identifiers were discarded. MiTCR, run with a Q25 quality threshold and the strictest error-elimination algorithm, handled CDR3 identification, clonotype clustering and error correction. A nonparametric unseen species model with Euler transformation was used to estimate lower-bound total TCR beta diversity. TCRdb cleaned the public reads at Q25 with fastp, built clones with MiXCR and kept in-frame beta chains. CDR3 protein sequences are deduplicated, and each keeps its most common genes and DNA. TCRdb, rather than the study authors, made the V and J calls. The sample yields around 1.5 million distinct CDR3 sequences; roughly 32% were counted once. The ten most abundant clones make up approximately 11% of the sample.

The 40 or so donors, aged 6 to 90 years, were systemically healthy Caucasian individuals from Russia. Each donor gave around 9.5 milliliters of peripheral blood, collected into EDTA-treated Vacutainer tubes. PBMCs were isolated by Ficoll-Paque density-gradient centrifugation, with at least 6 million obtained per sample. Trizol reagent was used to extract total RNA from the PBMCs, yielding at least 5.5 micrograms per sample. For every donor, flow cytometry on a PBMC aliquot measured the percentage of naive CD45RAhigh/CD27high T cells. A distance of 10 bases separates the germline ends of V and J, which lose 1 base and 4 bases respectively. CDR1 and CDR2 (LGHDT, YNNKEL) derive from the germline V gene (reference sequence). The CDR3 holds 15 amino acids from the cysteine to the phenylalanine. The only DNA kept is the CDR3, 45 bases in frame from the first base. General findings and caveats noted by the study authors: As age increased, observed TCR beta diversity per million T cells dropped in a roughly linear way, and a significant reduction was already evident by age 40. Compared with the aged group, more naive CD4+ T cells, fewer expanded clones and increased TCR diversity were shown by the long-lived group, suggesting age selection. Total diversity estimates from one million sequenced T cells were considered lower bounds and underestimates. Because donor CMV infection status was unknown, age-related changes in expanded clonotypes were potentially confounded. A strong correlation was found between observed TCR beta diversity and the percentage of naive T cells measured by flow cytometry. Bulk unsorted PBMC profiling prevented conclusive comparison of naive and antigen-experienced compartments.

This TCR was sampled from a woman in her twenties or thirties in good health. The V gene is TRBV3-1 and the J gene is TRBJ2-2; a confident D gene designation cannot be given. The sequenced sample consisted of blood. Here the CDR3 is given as CASSQGAVSTGELFF. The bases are TGTGCCAGCAGCCAAGGGGCCGTTTCCACCGGGGAGCTGTTTTTT.